The entry that follows covers one T cell receptor (beta chain) sequence. Its antigen is currently unknown. Assay: immunoSEQ multiplex PCR; the TCRdb copy retains only in-frame clones and omits some. The sample lists approximately 140,000 clones; 80% to 90% were seen once. This sample stems from a study of T cell responses to AZD1222 COVID-19 vaccine. Study-level results: At baseline, seropositivity was found in only a handful of AZD1222 recipients. Mostly white British, mostly female donors; authors suggested clonal diversity may be underestimated. No repertoire was sampled before or during the peak T cell response, only after it.

V was pared by 5 bases and J by 9 bases, with 10 bases of the junction left unmatched. Germline CDR1 and CDR2: MNHEY and SMNVEV (reference sequence). There are 14 residues in the CDR3. Sequences were derived from peripheral blood, sampled on day 0 of AZD1222 vaccination. This TCR was recovered from an adult in good health. The chain links TRBV27 to TRBJ2-1; 7 bases are a match to TRBD2. The CDR3: CASSPSGIYAEQFF. The CDR3, as DNA: TGTGCCAGCAGTCCAAGCGGGATTTATGCTGAGCAGTTCTTC.